The present T cell receptor beta chain was sequenced within a study of blood T cell repertoires in COVID-19. Sequencing was performed with immunoSEQ multiplex PCR; in TCRdb, only in-frame clones are kept and a portion is missing. The sample carries around 140,000 clones, about 89% recorded once. The germline CDR1 and CDR2 sequences are SGDLS and YYNGEE. The CDR3 is 14 amino acids. V was pared by 4 bases and J by 3 bases, with 13 bases between. This chain links TRBV9 with TRBJ1-2, with TRBD1 as a possible D gene (6 bases). The receptor comes from a man aged 45-60 years with active or convalescent COVID-19. Sequencing was carried out using peripheral blood. Here the CDR3 reads CASSKTGRDYGYTF. Here the CDR3 DNA reads TGTGCCAGCAGCAAAACAGGGAGGGACTATGGCTACACCTTC.